The entry below gives a single T cell receptor beta chain sequence along with its context. The data were obtained in a study of T-cell reconstitution after alpha-beta-depleted transplantation in children. The authors prepared the TCRbeta library with unique molecular identifiers. One entry per CDR3 protein, called by TCRdb with MiXCR from the PCR reads. Counted here are 800,000 to 1,000,000 distinct CDR3 sequences, less than 30% occurring once; the ten biggest clones make up over 25%. Germline trimming cut 0 bases from V and 7 bases from J; bases unmatched to any gene: 10. CDR3 length equals 17 residues. From germline, CDR1 is MGHRA and CDR2 YSYEKL.

The sample in question was PBMCs, mostly from graft donor cells, obtained 360 days after TCRalphabeta/CD19-depleted stem cell transplant. This chain uses TRBV4-1 with TRBJ2-1, with 9 bases identical to TRBD2. The receptor comes from a boy younger than two who had a stem cell transplant for SCID, so the T cells may come from the graft donor. The CDR3 spells CASSQELGAGGWNEQFF. CDR3 DNA sequence: TGCGCCAGCAGCCAAGAACTCGGAGCGGGGGGATGGAATGAGCAGTTCTTC.